Below are 26 T cell receptor beta chains sequenced from a single sample in a study of blood T cell repertoires in COVID-19. The assay was immunoSEQ multiplex PCR, and TCRdb's table has in-frame clones only and misses some. Of 250,000 to 300,000 clones in the sample, roughly 86% were seen once. The material sequenced was peripheral blood. The receptors originated from a woman aged 55-70 years with COVID-19, enrolled during active disease.

This chain joins TRBV30 and TRBJ2-5, with D possibly matching TRBD1 (6 bases). This CDR3 is built from 15 residues. CDR1 and CDR2 from the germline V gene are GTSNPN and SVGIG (reference sequence). Trimming shortened V by 0 bases and J by 4 bases, and 15 bases separated the two germline ends. CDR3 DNA sequence: TGTGCCTGGAGTGTACGAACAGGGTGGAGAGAGACCCAGTACTTC. This gives the protein CAWSVRTGWRETQYF.

The V call is TRBV3-1 (or the pseudogene TRBV3-2), the J call TRBJ2-3; the D gene is possibly TRBD1 (6 bases). This CDR3 spans 18 amino acids. V lost 0 bases and J lost 2, with 18 bases in between. Germline V gene lookup returns CDR1 LGHDT and CDR2 YNNKEL (reference sequence). CDR3 sequence reads: CASSQERSAGTTTDTQYF. The CDR3 bases are TGTGCCAGCAGCCAAGAAAGATCAGCCGGGACAACCACAGATACGCAGTATTTT.

The chain links TRBV29-1 to TRBJ1-4; 7 bases match TRBD1. V was clipped by 5 bases and J by 3 bases; unmatched bases: 6. CDR3 length: 14 amino acids. The germline gives CDR1 SQVTM, CDR2 ANQGSEA. CDR3 loop: CSVQQGTANEKLFF. CDR3 bases: TGCAGCGTTCAACAGGGGACGGCTAATGAAAAACTGTTTTTT.

The chain employs TRBV5-1 and TRBJ1-4; 7 nucleotides align to TRBD1. From germline, CDR1 is SGHRS and CDR2 YFSETQ. This CDR3 is built from 16 residues. The ends lost 5 bases at V and 4 bases at J; junction bases unmatched: 11. The CDR3 sequence is CASSQLGGAYNEKLFF. CDR3 DNA: TGCGCCAGCAGTCAGCTAGGGGGCGCGTATAATGAAAAACTGTTTTTT.

The J gene is TRBJ2-1, the V gene TRBV20-1, with D hard to call. Trimming removed 2 bases at V and 8 bases at J, with 7 bases between. Per the germline V gene, CDR1 is DFQATT and CDR2 is SNEGSKA (reference sequence). The CDR3 is made up of 11 amino acids. CDR3 protein: CSARHIDEQFF. DNA of the CDR3: TGCAGTGCTAGACATATAGATGAGCAGTTCTTC.

This clone came up once. This chain connects TRBV6-2 or TRBV6-3 to TRBJ1-4, with TRBD1 identical over 7 bases. Trimming cost V 2 bases and J 7 bases; bases outside gene matches: 10. The CDR3 is 16 residues long. Germline V gives CDR1 MNHEY, CDR2 SVGEGT. In nucleotides, the CDR3 is TGTGCCAGCAGTTACGTCCGGGCAGGGGGTGGTGAAAAACTGTTTTTT. This translates into CASSYVRAGGGEKLFF.

This chain joins TRBV14 and TRBJ2-5, with D perhaps TRBD1 (5 bases). This CDR3 spans 14 amino acids. Trimming pared 8 bases from V and 4 bases from J, leaving 17 bases between. Germline V gene data show CDR1 as SGHDN and CDR2 as FVKESK. The CDR3 DNA reads as TGTGCCAGCTCGTCCGAACAGGAAATAGAGACCCAGTACTTC. It yields the protein CASSSEQEIETQYF.

A single count supports this clone. The chain combines TRBV5-1 with TRBJ1-1, with D possibly matching TRBD1 (6 bases). V was cut by 3 bases and J by 11 bases, with 17 bases left in between. CDR1 SGHRS and CDR2 YFSETQ come from the germline V gene. CDR3 length equals 13 residues. The chain's CDR3 is CASSSKTGLLAFF. The CDR3 DNA sequence: TGCGCCAGCAGCTCAAAAACAGGGCTTTTGGCTTTCTTT.

The V call is TRBV18, the J call TRBJ1-6, with D unclear. The germline V gene has CDR1 KGHSH and CDR2 LQKENI. The V and J ends lost 3 bases and 8 bases respectively, with 14 bases between them. The CDR3 has 15 amino acids. Here the CDR3 DNA reads TGTGCCAGCTCACCGTCCACCGCATTAGATTCACCCCTCCACTTT. As protein: CASSPSTALDSPLHF.

The chain links TRBV25-1 to TRBJ1-5; tentative D call: TRBD1 (5 bases). CDR3 length: 13 residues. Germline assignment: CDR1 MGHDK and CDR2 SYGVNS. V lost 7 bases to trimming and J lost 4 bases, with 11 bases between them. The CDR3 nucleotides read TGTGCCAGCACCGGGGGAGGTAATCAGCCCCAGCATTTT. Protein sequence: CASTGGGNQPQHF.

J is TRBJ2-7 and V is TRBV19; TRBD1 matches 7 bases. Germline V lookup: CDR1 LNHDA, CDR2 SQIVND (reference sequence). The CDR3 runs to 14 residues. J lost 4 bases, V lost 5 bases, and 8 bases had no gene match. CDR3 nucleotides: TGTGCCAGTAGTTACGACAGGGCGGGTTACGAGCAGTACTTC. Translating it yields CASSYDRAGYEQYF.

The chain recombines TRBV11-2 with TRBJ1-4, with D perhaps matching TRBD1 (5 bases). The CDR3 sequence is 16 residues long. Trimming pared 2 bases from V and 8 bases from J, leaving 18 bases between. Germline V lookup: CDR1 SGHAT, CDR2 FQNNGV. The CDR3 protein is CASSLIGGAEGEKLFF. CDR3 bases: TGTGCCAGCAGCTTAATCGGTGGGGCAGAAGGAGAAAAACTGTTTTTT.

This chain joins TRBV15 and TRBJ1-1, with D perhaps matching TRBD1 (5 bases). CDR3 size: 14 residues. V was trimmed by 4 bases and J by 2 bases, leaving 11 bases between them. Germline V gene data show CDR1 as LNHNV and CDR2 as YYDKDF (reference sequence). The chain's CDR3 is CATSISTVNTEAFF. The CDR3 bases are TGTGCCACCAGCATTTCGACAGTTAACACTGAAGCTTTCTTT.

Only a few counts were recorded for this clone. This chain uses TRBV2 with TRBJ1-6; D not certain. V lost 8 bases, J lost 7 bases, and 12 bases lay in between. The CDR3 has 13 amino acids. Germline V CDR1 and CDR2: SNHLY, FYNNEI. The CDR3 region is CASDIQKNSPLHF. In DNA form, the CDR3 reads TGTGCCAGCGATATTCAGAAAAATTCACCCCTCCACTTT.

This clone appeared once. This chain uses TRBV10-3 with TRBJ1-3, with a weak D call TRBD1 (5 bases). The CDR3 has 16 residues. The V end lost 8 bases, the J end lost 9 bases, and 26 bases lay between the germline ends. Germline V gives CDR1 ENHRY, CDR2 SYGVKD. The CDR3 reads CAISPSQGRDGGTIYF. CDR3 nucleotides: TGTGCCATCTCTCCCAGCCAAGGGAGGGATGGGGGCACCATATATTTT.

The chain uses TRBV24-1 and TRBJ2-2; tentatively, D is TRBD1 (6 bases). Germline CDR1 is KGHDR and CDR2 is SFDVKD. The V and J ends lost 6 bases and 5 bases respectively, with 12 bases between them. The length of the CDR3 is 14 residues. Here the CDR3 reads CATSWGTLTGELFF. The CDR3 coding sequence is TGTGCCACCAGTTGGGGGACACTTACCGGGGAGCTGTTTTTT.

This clone showed up just once. This chain joins TRBV28 and TRBJ1-3; no clear D gene. V lost 5 bases to trimming and J lost 0 bases, with 11 bases between them. Germline lookup yields CDR1 MDHEN and CDR2 SYDVKM. The CDR3 is made up of 15 amino acids. CDR3 sequence reads: CASSPGILSGNTIYF. CDR3 coding DNA: TGTGCCAGCAGTCCCGGGATCCTCTCTGGAAACACCATATATTTT. The variable domain in full, with the rest retrieved from reference TRBV28 and TRBJ1-3, is DVKVTQSSRYLVKRTGEKVFLECVQDMDHENMFWYRQDPGLGLRLIYFSYDVKMKEKGDIPEGYSVSREKKERFSLILESASTNQTSMYLCASSPGILSGNTIYFGEGSWLTVV.

V is TRBV5-4 and J is TRBJ2-1, with D perhaps matching TRBD1 (6 bases). Looked up from germline, CDR1 is SGHNT and CDR2 is YYREEE (reference sequence). The CDR3 has 14 amino acids. The V end was cut by 1 base, the J end by 4 bases, with 9 bases between. The CDR3: CASSLRGSYNEQFF. As DNA, the CDR3 is TGTGCCAGCAGCTTGAGGGGGAGTTACAATGAGCAGTTCTTC.

The chain uses TRBV2 and TRBJ2-7, with D perhaps TRBD1 (6 bases). This CDR3 contains 13 residues. Trimming removed 7 bases from V and 1 base from J, with 11 bases in between. Germline CDR1 and CDR2: SNHLY and FYNNEI. CDR3 region: CASKQGSSYEQYF. The CDR3 bases are TGTGCCAGCAAGCAGGGGAGTTCCTACGAGCAGTACTTC.

This chain uses TRBV7-3 with TRBJ1-5, with D uncertain. Deletions cut 2 bases from V and 6 bases from J, with 8 bases between. The CDR3 contains 13 residues. Germline V gives CDR1 SGHTA, CDR2 FQGTGA. As DNA, the CDR3 is TGTGCCAGCAGCTTAGGCCCCAGTCAGCCCCAGCATTTT. This gives the protein CASSLGPSQPQHF.

The chain uses TRBV18 and TRBJ1-3; 7 bases are shared with TRBD1. The CDR3 consists of 17 residues. V lost 3 bases to trimming and J lost 5 bases; unmatched junction nucleotides: 13. CDR1 and CDR2 (germline): KGHSH, LQKENI. CDR3 protein: CASSPDQPGQSRNTIYF. CDR3 bases: TGTGCCAGCTCACCCGATCAACCGGGACAGAGTAGAAACACCATATATTTT.

J is TRBJ2-7 and V is TRBV5-6; tentatively, D is TRBD2 (5 bases). CDR3 size: 13 residues. The V end was cut by 0 bases, the J end by 5 bases, with 9 bases between. Germline V CDR1 and CDR2: SGHDT, YYEEEE. This chain's CDR3 is CASSLVHSDEQYF. CDR3 in DNA: TGTGCCAGCAGCTTGGTTCATAGCGACGAGCAGTACTTC.

This chain links TRBV19 with TRBJ2-7, with D perhaps TRBD2 (5 bases). The CDR3 runs to 14 residues. Germline CDR1 reads LNHDA; CDR2 reads SQIVND (reference sequence). Trimming stripped 4 bases from V and 1 base from J, with 11 bases between. The CDR3 region is CASSRRGESYEQYF. CDR3 in DNA: TGTGCCAGTAGTAGGCGTGGGGAGTCCTACGAGCAGTACTTC.

The J gene is TRBJ2-6, the V gene TRBV5-1; TRBD2 might be the D (6 bases). The V end was cut by 1 base, the J end by 4 bases, with 9 bases between. CDR1 is SGHRS, CDR2 YFSETQ, per germline. This CDR3 is built from 15 residues. CDR3 region: CASSLLAAGANVLTF. DNA for the CDR3: TGCGCCAGCAGCTTGTTAGCGGCGGGGGCCAACGTCCTGACTTTC.

This clone was seen only a few times. V is TRBV9 and J is TRBJ1-3, with 8 bases matching TRBD1. CDR3 length: 16 amino acids. After removal of 0 bases from V and 2 bases from J, the junction contained 4 bases not matched to a gene. Germline CDR1 and CDR2: SGDLS and YYNGEE. DNA for the CDR3: TGTGCCAGCAGCGTAGATTGGACAGGGACTGGAAACACCATATATTTT. Its protein product is CASSVDWTGTGNTIYF.

This clone was recorded once. V and J are TRBV10-3 and TRBJ2-1, with 14 bases aligning to TRBD2. The CDR3 runs to 15 residues. Germline V gene data show CDR1 as ENHRY and CDR2 as SYGVKD. Germline trimming cut 7 bases from V and 10 bases from J; bases unmatched to any gene: 9. The CDR3 nucleotides are TGTGCCATCAAGATTGGACTAGCGGGAGGATTGGAGCAGTTCTTC. This sequence encodes CAIKIGLAGGLEQFF.